This T cell receptor (beta chain) was profiled in a study of blood T cell repertoires in COVID-19. For the study at large: Sources were T cells, B-cell-depleted T cells, or PBMCs; the material itself was cDNA or gDNA.

Data came from immunoSEQ multiplex PCR; TCRdb stores just in-frame clones and leaves some out. The sample includes a few hundred thousand clones, more than 70% of them seen just once. The CDR3 is 13 amino acids. The junction had 7 bases not matched to a gene; V was cut back by 6 bases and J by 8 bases. Germline CDR1 reads MNHEY; CDR2 reads SVGAGI. The receptor's source is a woman aged 30 to 39 who had recovered from COVID-19. The chain combines TRBV6-5 with TRBJ1-2, with 9 positions matching TRBD1. The sample comprised peripheral blood. The CDR3 protein is CASRQTGGIGYTF. CDR3 coding DNA: TGTGCCAGCAGGCAGACAGGGGGGATCGGCTACACCTTC.